The sample holds one count of the clone carrying this TCR beta chain. Using immunoSEQ multiplex PCR, the repertoire was profiled, and TCRdb retains in-frame clones only, with some absent. The sample yields 100,000 to 150,000 clones, roughly 90% seen once. The sample is drawn from a study of control samples from healthy donors and cancer patients. There are 14 residues in the CDR3. CDR1 is SNHLY and CDR2 is FYNNEI in the germline V gene. V lost 6 bases and J lost 0; bases outside the gene matches: 5. The TCR originated in a woman aged 50 to 60 in good health. V usage is TRBV2 and J usage is TRBJ2-7, with 7 bases aligning to TRBD1. The specimen was blood. The CDR3 here is CASRGQLNSYEQYF. CDR3 sequence (DNA): TGTGCCAGCAGGGGACAGCTTAACTCCTACGAGCAGTACTTC.